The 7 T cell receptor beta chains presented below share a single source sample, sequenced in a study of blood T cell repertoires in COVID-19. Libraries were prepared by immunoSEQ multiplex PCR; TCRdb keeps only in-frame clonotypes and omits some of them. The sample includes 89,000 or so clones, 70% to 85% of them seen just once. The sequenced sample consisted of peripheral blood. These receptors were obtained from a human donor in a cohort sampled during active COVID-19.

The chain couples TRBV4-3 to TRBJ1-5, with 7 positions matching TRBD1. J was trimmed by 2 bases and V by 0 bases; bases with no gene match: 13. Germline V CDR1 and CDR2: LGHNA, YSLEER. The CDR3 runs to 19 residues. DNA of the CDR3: TGCGCCAGCAGCCAAGATTCAGGAGGGGGCGGGTTTGGCAATCAGCCCCAGCATTTT. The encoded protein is CASSQDSGGGGFGNQPQHF.

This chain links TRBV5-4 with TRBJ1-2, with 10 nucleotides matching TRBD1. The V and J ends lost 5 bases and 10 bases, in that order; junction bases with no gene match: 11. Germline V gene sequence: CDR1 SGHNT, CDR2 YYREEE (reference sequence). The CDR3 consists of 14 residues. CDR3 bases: TGTGCCAGCAGGGTTCCGGGACAGGGGCAGGACTACACCTTC. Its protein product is CASRVPGQGQDYTF.

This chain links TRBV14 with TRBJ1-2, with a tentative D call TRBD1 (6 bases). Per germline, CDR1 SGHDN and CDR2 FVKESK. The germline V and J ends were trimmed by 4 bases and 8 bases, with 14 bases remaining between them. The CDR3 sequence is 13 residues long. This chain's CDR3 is CASSRFPQGGYTF. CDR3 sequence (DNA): TGTGCCAGCAGCCGATTCCCCCAGGGGGGCTACACCTTC.

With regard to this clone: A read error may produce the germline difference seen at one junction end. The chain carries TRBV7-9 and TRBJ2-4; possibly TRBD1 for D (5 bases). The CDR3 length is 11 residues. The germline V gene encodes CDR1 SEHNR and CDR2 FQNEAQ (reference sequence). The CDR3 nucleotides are TGTGCCAGCAGCTTAGAGGGCAGGGTTTTATTC. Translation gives CASSLEGRVLF.

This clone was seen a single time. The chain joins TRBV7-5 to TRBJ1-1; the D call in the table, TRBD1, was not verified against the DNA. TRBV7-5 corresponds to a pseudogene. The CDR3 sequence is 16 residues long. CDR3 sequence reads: CVRSPIWGVINTEAFF. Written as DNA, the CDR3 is TGTGTCAGAAGCCCCATCTGGGGCGTTATAAACACTGAAGCTTTCTTT.

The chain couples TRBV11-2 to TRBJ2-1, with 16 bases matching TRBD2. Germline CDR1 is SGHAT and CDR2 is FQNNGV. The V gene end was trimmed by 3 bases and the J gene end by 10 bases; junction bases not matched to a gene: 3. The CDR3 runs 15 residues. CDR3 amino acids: CASSFGTSGRDEQFF. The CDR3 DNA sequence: TGTGCCAGCAGCTTTGGGACTAGCGGGAGGGACGAGCAGTTCTTC.

This chain's CDR3 is CASSEEPGQHTEAFF. CDR3 nucleotides: TGTGCCAGCAGTGAAGAACCGGGACAGCACACTGAAGCTTTCTTT. J is TRBJ1-1 and V is TRBV6-1; TRBD1 matches 7 bases. Per germline, CDR1 MNHNS and CDR2 SASEGT. There are 15 residues in the CDR3. J lost 3 bases, V lost 1 base, and 5 bases had no gene match.